This paragraph reports one T cell receptor (beta chain). With 7 bases clipped from V and 0 bases from J, the junction kept 19 bases outside the gene matches. This CDR3 contains 18 residues. The germline V gene has CDR1 SGHDT and CDR2 YYEEEE. The repertoire was sequenced with immunoSEQ multiplex PCR; TCRdb's copy has only in-frame clones and lacks some. Altogether some 96,000 clones are present, more than 75% being singletons, with the ten largest covering over 15%. This entry belongs to a study of control samples from healthy donors and cancer patients. The source is a woman aged 50 to 60 in good health. This sequence joins TRBV5-6 and TRBJ2-7; 7 nucleotides match TRBD1. Source material: blood. For the CDR3, the DNA is TGTGCCAGCCGACCTAGGACAGGCTCATACCTAAGCTCCTACGAGCAGTACGTC. Its protein is CASRPRTGSYLSSYEQYV.